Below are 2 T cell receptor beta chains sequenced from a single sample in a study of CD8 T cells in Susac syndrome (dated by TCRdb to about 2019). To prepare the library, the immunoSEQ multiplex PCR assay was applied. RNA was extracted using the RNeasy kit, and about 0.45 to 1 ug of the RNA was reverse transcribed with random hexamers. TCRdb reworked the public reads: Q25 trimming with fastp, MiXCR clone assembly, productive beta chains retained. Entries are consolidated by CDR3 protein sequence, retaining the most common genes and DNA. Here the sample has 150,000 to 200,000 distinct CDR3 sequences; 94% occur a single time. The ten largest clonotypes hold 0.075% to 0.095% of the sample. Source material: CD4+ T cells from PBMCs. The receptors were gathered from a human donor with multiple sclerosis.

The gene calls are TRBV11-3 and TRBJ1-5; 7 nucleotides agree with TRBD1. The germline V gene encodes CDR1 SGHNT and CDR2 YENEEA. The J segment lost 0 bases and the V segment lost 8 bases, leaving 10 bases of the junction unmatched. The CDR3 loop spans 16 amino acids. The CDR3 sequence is CASRHDYRGSNQPQHF. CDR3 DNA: TGTGCCAGCCGGCACGACTACAGGGGTAGCAATCAGCCCCAGCATTTT. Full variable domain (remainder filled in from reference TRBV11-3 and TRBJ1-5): EAGVVQSPRYKIIEKKQPVAFWCNPISGHNTLYWYLQNLGQGPELLIRYENEEAVDDSQLPKDRFSAERLKGVDSTLKIQPAELGDSAVYLCASRHDYRGSNQPQHFGDGTRLSIL.

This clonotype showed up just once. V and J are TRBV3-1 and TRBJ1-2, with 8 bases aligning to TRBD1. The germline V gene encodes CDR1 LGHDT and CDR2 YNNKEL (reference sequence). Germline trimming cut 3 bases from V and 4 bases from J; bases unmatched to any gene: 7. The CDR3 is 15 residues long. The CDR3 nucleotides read TGTGCCAGCAGCCATGACGGACAGGGCGGCTATGGCTACACCTTC. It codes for CASSHDGQGGYGYTF.